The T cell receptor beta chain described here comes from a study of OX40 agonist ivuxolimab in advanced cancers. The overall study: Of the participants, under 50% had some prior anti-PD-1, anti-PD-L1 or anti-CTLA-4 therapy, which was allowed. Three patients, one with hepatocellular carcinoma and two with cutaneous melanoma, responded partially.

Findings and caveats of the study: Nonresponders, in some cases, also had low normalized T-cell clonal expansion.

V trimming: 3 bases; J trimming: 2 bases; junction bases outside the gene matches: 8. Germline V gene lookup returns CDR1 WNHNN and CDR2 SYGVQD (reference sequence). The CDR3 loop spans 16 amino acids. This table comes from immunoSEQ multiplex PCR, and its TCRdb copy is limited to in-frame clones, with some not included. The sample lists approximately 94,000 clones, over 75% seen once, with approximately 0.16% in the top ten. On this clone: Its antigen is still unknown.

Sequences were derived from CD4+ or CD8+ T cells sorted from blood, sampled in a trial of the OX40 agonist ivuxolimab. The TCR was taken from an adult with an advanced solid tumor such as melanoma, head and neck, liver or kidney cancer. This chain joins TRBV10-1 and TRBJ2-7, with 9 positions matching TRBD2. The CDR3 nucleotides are TGCGCCAGCAGTGACTTTAGCGGGAGAGGCACCTACGAGCAGTACTTC. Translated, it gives CASSDFSGRGTYEQYF.